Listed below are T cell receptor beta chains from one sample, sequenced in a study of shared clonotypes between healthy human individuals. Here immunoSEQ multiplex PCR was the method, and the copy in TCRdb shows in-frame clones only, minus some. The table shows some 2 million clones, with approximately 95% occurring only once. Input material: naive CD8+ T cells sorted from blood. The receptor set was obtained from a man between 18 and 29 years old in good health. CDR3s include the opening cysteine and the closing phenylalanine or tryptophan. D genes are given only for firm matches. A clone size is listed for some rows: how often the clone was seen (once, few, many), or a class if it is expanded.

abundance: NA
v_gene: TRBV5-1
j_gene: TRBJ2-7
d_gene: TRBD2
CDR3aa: CASSLRSSGSYEQYF
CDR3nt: TGCGCCAGCAGCTTGAGGTCTAGCGGGAGCTACGAGCAGTACTTC

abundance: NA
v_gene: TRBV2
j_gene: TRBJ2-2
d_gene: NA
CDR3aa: CASSEDGEPGNTGELFF
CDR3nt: TGTGCCAGCAGTGAAGACGGGGAACCGGGAAACACCGGGGAGCTGTTTTTT

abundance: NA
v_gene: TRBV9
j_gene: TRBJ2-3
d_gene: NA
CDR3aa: CASSGLEGTQYF
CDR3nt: TGTGCCAGCAGCGGATTAGAAGGTACGCAGTATTTT

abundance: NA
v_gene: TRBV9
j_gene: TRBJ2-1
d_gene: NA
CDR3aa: CASSVGSGYEQFF
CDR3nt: TGTGCCAGCAGCGTAGGATCGGGATACGAGCAGTTCTTC

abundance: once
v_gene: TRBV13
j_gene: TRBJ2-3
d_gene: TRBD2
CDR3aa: CASSVWRAGLADRTSTDTQYF
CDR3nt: TGTGCCAGCAGTGTCTGGCGTGCGGGACTAGCGGACCGGACTAGCACAGATACGCAGTATTTT

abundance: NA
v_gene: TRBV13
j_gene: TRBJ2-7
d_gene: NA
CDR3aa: CASSPKGHLTYEQYF
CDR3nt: TGTGCCAGCAGCCCCAAGGGACATCTAACCTACGAGCAGTACTTC

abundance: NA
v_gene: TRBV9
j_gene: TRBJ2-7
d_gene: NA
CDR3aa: CASSVGQVSYEQYF
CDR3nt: TGTGCCAGCAGCGTAGGGCAGGTTAGCTACGAGCAGTACTTC

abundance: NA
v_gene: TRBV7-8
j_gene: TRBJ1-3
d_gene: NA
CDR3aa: CASLREVSGNTIYF
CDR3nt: TGTGCCTCCCTCCGGGAGGTCTCTGGAAACACCATATATTTT

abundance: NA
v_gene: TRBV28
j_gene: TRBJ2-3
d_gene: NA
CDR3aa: CASTRVAEDTQYF
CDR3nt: TGTGCCAGCACCCGGGTAGCTGAAGATACGCAGTATTTT

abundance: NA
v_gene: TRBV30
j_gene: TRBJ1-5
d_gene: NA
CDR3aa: CAWGYGNQPQHF
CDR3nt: TGTGCCTGGGGGTACGGCAATCAGCCCCAGCATTTT

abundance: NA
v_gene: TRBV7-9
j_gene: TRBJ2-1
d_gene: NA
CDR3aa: CASSPPTVYNEQFF
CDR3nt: TGTGCCAGCAGCCCCCCGACCGTATACAATGAGCAGTTCTTC

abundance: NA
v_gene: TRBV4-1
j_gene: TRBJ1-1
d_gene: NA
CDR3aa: CASSQVSVGQNTEAFF
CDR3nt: TGCGCCAGCAGCCAAGTTTCGGTAGGGCAGAACACTGAAGCTTTCTTT

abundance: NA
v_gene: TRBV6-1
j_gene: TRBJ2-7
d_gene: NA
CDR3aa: CASSESLWSSYEQYF
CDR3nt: TGTGCCAGCAGTGAGAGCCTTTGGAGCTCCTACGAGCAGTACTTC

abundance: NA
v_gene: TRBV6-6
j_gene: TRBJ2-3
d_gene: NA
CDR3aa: CASSLWLPDTQYF
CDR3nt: TGTGCCAGCAGCTTATGGCTGCCAGATACGCAGTATTTT

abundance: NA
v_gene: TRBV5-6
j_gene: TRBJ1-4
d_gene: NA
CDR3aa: CASSFFVTNEKLFF
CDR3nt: TGTGCCAGCAGCTTTTTCGTTACTAATGAAAAACTGTTTTTT

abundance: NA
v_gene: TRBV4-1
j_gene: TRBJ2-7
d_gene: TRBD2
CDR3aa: CASSQEGEGYEQYF
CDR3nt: TGCGCCAGCAGCCAAGAGGGGGAGGGGTACGAGCAGTACTTC

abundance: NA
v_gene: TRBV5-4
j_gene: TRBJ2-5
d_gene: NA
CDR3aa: CASSEDIGKETQYF
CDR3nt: TGTGCCAGCAGCGAGGATATAGGGAAAGAGACCCAGTACTTC